The rows below give T cell receptor beta chains drawn from one sample of a study of patients and donors after allogeneic stem cell transplantation. From the RT-PCR reads, TCRdb called clonotypes with MiXCR, one entry per CDR3 protein. The table lists about 16,000 distinct CDR3 sequences, roughly a quarter of them singletons, with more than 35% in the top ten. Sequencing input: blood, either unsorted or a sorted T cell fraction (not recorded which). Receptor source: a human donor who was either an allogeneic HSCT recipient or a stem cell or donor lymphocyte infusion donor (not recorded which). It is not recorded whose cells these are; they may come from a transplant donor. CDR3s include the opening cysteine and the closing phenylalanine or tryptophan. Clone size is stated in some rows and not others, as once, few, many or a class when expanded.

CASRRGTGTYNEQFF | NA | TRBV12-3/TRBV12-4
CASSQGLGSPLHF | many | TRBV4-3
CASSLSTDTQYF | NA | TRBV5-1
CASTGGSEAFF | NA | TRBV6-5
CASSTGQGVRTEAFF | medium-sized | TRBV18
CASSIPGVNTEAFF | NA | TRBV19
CASSPGPNYGYTF | few | TRBV5-1
CASSFRDGQYGYTF | NA | TRBV5-1
CASSEIPTNEKLFF | NA | TRBV28
CASSLGFGLSTEAFF | NA | TRBV7-9
CASRDNSNQPQHF | few | TRBV10-2
CSVGEAFF | NA | TRBV29-1
CASSHDRAWGTDTQYF | few | TRBV4-3
CASRTGAWNTEAFF | NA | TRBV6-5
CASSNKWDTEAFF | NA | TRBV18
CASSLFEGVDNSPLHF | many | TRBV7-9
CASSYRVRGNQPQHF | NA | TRBV6-2/TRBV6-3
CASSGLGGTEAFF | few | TRBV5-6
CASSRSGQYNYGYTF | few | TRBV5-1
CASSQEPPSSYNSPLHF | NA | TRBV4-3
CSASGPGGRANYGYTF | NA | TRBV20-1
CASSLVAGWETQYF | few | TRBV7-2
CASSFLSGNTIYF | few | TRBV5-5
CASSPRTYYNEQFF | few | TRBV6-2/TRBV6-3
CASSMRGNQPQHF | NA | TRBV7-2
CSARGAAVNEKLFF | NA | TRBV20-1